The 4 T cell receptor beta chains reported below all come from one sample, sequenced in a study of T cell repertoires in cytomegalovirus infection (dated by TCRdb to the late 2010s). The sample was run on an Illumina HiSeq 1500. TCRdb trimmed the raw reads at Q25, called clones with MiXCR and kept productive beta chains. Under each unique CDR3 protein, matching rows form one entry showing the most common genes and DNA. The sample data list 300,000 to 400,000 distinct CDR3 sequences, and 25% to 30% of these were observed just once. The ten largest clonotypes hold approximately 20% of the sample. The treatment or condition label, as the study defines it: in vitro stimulation with specific CMV peptide epitopes to enrich CMV-specific T cells. These TCRs' antigens remain unknown. The sequencing used cultured PBMCs, collected from culture after CMV antigen stimulation. The source of these receptors is a human donor in good health (CMV status not recorded). Some clones in this sample may be carry-over from other donors' samples.

The chain joins TRBV20-1 to TRBJ2-7; a possible D gene is TRBD1 (6 bases). The V and J ends lost 5 bases and 4 bases respectively, with 15 bases between them. This CDR3 contains 13 residues. The germline V gene has CDR1 DFQATT and CDR2 SNEGSKA (reference sequence). The CDR3 nucleotides are TGCAGTGCTTTTCCCCCAGGGGATTACGAGCAGTACTTC. This encodes CSAFPPGDYEQYF.

This clonotype was detected only a few times. The chain recombines TRBV28 with TRBJ1-3; D is uncertain. The V end was cut by 2 bases, the J end by 0 bases, with 8 bases between. CDR1 is MDHEN and CDR2 is SYDVKM in the germline V gene. The CDR3 sequence is 15 residues long. In DNA, the CDR3 is TGTGCCAGCAGTTTAGGATACTTCTCTGGAAACACCATATATTTT. Translating it yields CASSLGYFSGNTIYF. The complete variable domain, with remaining parts taken from reference TRBV28 and TRBJ1-3, reads DVKVTQSSRYLVKRTGEKVFLECVQDMDHENMFWYRQDPGLGLRLIYFSYDVKMKEKGDIPEGYSVSREKKERFSLILESASTNQTSMYLCASSLGYFSGNTIYFGEGSWLTVV.

This clonotype showed up just a few times. The rearrangement uses TRBV12-3 or TRBV12-4 and TRBJ1-5; D not resolved. V was pared by 2 bases and J by 0 bases, with 8 bases between. There are 15 residues in the CDR3. Here the CDR3 DNA reads TGTGCCAGCAGTTTAAACACAAATAGCAATCAGCCCCAGCATTTT. Protein sequence: CASSLNTNSNQPQHF.

The chain uses TRBV11-1 and TRBJ1-6; D not resolved. Germline-derived CDR1 and CDR2 are SGHAT and FQDESV (reference sequence). The ends were cut back, 0 bases at V and 7 bases at J, with 7 bases in the middle. The CDR3 has 14 residues. The CDR3 sequence is CASSLAFANSPLHF. CDR3 in DNA: TGTGCCAGCAGCTTAGCGTTCGCGAATTCACCCCTCCACTTT.